This T cell receptor beta chain was identified in a study of CD8 T cells in ankylosing spondylitis. Study-wide points: Earlier studies detected some motif variants in reactive arthritis synovial fluid and blood.

A note on this clonotype: Its antigen is not identified.

TCRdb itself ran the 5' RACE reads through MiXCR, one entry per CDR3 protein. The sample holds a few hundred thousand distinct CDR3 sequences, roughly 10% seen once. This CDR3 comprises 13 residues. Germline loops: CDR1 SQVTM, CDR2 ANQGSEA. Trimming removed 6 bases at V and 8 bases at J, with 18 bases between. The sequencing sample was made of blood, either unsorted or a sorted T cell fraction (not recorded which). The V and J genes are TRBV29-1 and TRBJ2-3; possibly TRBD2 for D (6 bases). The receptor's source is a male donor with ankylosing spondylitis or in good health (not recorded which). CDR3 loop: CSVQGSIGGTQYF. The CDR3 coding sequence is TGCAGCGTCCAGGGTTCTATCGGGGGTACGCAGTATTTT.